A few counts support the clone carrying this T cell receptor (beta chain). Its antigen is undetermined. The source of the sample is a study of beta chain features in type 1 diabetes. The study, taken as a whole, reports: Although PCR might favor shorter templates, it would do so equally in patients and controls. Type 1 diabetes patients showed a moderate but significant shortening of TCRB CDR3s in all four CD4+ subsets.

The length of the CDR3 is 13 residues. Deletions cut 6 bases from V and 5 bases from J, with 11 bases between. Germline V gene sequence: CDR1 LGHNT, CDR2 FRNRAP. The whole isolated RNA underwent reverse transcription, so sequencing captured expressed TCRB transcripts. Sequenced by immunoSEQ multiplex PCR; TCRdb stores in-frame clones only, minus some. The sample includes 300,000 to 350,000 clones, over 7% of them seen just once. Sequenced input: central memory CD4+ T cells from blood. The chain has TRBV12-5 and TRBJ2-1, with D tentatively TRBD1 (5 bases). The sequence derives from a man aged 25-40 years with type 1 diabetes. DNA for the CDR3: TGTGCTAGTGGGATCGACAGACACAATGAGCAGTTCTTC. Translated, it gives CASGIDRHNEQFF.